The next 2 T cell receptor beta chains were all read from a single sample in a study of blood T cell repertoires in COVID-19. Clones were read by immunoSEQ multiplex PCR, and TCRdb kept only the in-frame ones, dropping some. Of around 260,000 clones listed, about 85% are singletons. The sequencing input was peripheral blood. These receptor sequences come from a man aged 60-69 years with acute or convalescent COVID-19.

V and J are TRBV24-1 and TRBJ2-4, with no clear D. V lost 6 bases, J lost 4 bases, and 12 bases lay in between. The CDR3 covers 14 residues. Germline CDR1 reads KGHDR; CDR2 reads SFDVKD. CDR3 nucleotides: TGTGCCACCAGTAGCGCAGCCGAAAAAAACATTCAGTACTTC. This translates into CATSSAAEKNIQYF.

This rearrangement joins TRBV5-1 to TRBJ1-1; 11 bases line up with TRBD1. J was trimmed by 8 bases and V by 6 bases; bases with no gene match: 9. CDR1 SGHRS and CDR2 YFSETQ come from the germline V gene. The CDR3 totals 14 residues. The CDR3 nucleotides read TGCGCCAGCACGCTAGGGGACAGGGGGAAGGAAGCTTTCTTT. This codes for CASTLGDRGKEAFF.